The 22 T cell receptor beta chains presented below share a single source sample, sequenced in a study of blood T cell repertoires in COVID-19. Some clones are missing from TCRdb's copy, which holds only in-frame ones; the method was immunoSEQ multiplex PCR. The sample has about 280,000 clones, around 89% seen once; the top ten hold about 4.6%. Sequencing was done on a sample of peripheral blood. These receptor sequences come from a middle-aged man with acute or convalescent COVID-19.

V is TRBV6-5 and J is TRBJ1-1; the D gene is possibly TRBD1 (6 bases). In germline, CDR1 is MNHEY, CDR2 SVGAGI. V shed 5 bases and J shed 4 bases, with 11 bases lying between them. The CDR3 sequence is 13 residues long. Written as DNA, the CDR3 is TGTGCCAGCAGTATCCAGGGGAGCACTGAAGCTTTCTTT. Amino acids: CASSIQGSTEAFF.

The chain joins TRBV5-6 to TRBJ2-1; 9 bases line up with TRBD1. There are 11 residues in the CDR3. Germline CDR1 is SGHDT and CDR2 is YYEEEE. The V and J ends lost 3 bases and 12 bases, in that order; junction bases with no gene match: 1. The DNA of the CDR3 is TGTGCCAGCAGCTCGGACAGGGGGCAGTTCTTC. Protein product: CASSSDRGQFF.

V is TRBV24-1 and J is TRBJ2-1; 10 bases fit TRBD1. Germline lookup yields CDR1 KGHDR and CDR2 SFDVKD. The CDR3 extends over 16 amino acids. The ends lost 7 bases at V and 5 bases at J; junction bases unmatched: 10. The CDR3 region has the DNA TGTGCCACCAGCTACCAGGGACAGGGGAGGAACAATGAGCAGTTCTTC. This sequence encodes CATSYQGQGRNNEQFF.

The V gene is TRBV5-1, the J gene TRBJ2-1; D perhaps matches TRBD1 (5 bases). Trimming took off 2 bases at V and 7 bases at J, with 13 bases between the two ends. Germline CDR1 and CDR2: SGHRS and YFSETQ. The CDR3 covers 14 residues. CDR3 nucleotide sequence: TGCGCCAGCAGCTTAGCCAGGGTGGGAAATGAGCAGTTCTTC. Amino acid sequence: CASSLARVGNEQFF.

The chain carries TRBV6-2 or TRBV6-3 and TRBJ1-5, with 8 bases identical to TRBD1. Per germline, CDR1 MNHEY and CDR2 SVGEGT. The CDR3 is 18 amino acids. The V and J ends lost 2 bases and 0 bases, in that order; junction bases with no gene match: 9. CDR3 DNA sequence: TGTGCCAGCAGTTACGAATTGGACAGGGAAGTTAGCAATCAGCCCCAGCATTTT. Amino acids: CASSYELDREVSNQPQHF.

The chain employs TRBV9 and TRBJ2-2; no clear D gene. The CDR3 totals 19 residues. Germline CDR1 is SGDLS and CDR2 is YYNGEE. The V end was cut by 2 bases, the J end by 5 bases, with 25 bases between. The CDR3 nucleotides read TGTGCCAGCAGCGTCTTTGGTTGGGCCGGCCTTGGGTCGACCGGGGAGCTGTTTTTT. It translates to CASSVFGWAGLGSTGELFF.

DNA of the CDR3: TGTGCCAGCAACCGAGCAGGGCGGGGGAGCACAGATACGCAGTATTTT. This encodes CASNRAGRGSTDTQYF. V is TRBV6-6 and J is TRBJ2-3; 7 nucleotides match TRBD2. Per the germline V gene, CDR1 is MNHNY and CDR2 is SVGAGI (reference sequence). This CDR3 region has 16 residues. V dropped 7 bases and J dropped 0; count of bases not matched to a gene: 10.

The CDR3 bases are TGCGCCAGCAGCTTGGTCCCGGACAATTACTATGGCTACACCTTC. Translation: CASSLVPDNYYGYTF. The chain uses TRBV5-1 and TRBJ1-2; D possibly corresponds to TRBD1 (5 bases). In germline, CDR1 is SGHRS, CDR2 YFSETQ. V dropped 0 bases and J dropped 3 bases, with 12 bases sitting between them. This CDR3 region has 15 residues. Combining the CDR3 with reference TRBV5-1 and TRBJ1-2 gives the whole variable domain KAGVTQTPRYLIKTRGQQVTLSCSPISGHRSVSWYQQTPGQGLQFLFEYFSETQRNKGNFPGRFSGRQFSNSRSEMNVSTLELGDSALYLCASSLVPDNYYGYTFGSGTRLTVV.

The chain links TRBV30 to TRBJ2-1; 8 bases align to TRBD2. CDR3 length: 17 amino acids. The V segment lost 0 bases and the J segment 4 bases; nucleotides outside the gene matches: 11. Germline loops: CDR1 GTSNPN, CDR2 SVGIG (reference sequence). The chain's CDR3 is CAWSVFAGGQGYNEQFF. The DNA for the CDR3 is TGTGCCTGGAGTGTTTTCGCGGGGGGCCAGGGTTACAATGAGCAGTTCTTC. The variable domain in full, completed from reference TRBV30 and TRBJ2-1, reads SQTIHQWPATLVQPVGSPLSLECTVEGTSNPNLYWYRQAAGRGLQLLFYSVGIGQISSEVPQNLSASRPQDRQFILSSKKLLLSDSGFYLCAWSVFAGGQGYNEQFFGPGTRLTVL.

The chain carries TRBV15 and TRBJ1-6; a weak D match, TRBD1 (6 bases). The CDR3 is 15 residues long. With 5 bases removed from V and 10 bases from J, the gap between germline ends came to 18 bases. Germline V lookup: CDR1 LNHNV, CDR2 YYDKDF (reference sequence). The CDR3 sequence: CATSGGQLGSSPLHF. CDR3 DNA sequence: TGTGCCACCAGCGGTGGACAGTTGGGTTCCTCACCCCTCCACTTT.

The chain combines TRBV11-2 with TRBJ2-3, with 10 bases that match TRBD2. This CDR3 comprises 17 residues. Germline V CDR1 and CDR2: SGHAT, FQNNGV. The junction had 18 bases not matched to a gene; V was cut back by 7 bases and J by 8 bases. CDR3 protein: CASTTQSGGAGGRTQYF. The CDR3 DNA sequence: TGTGCCAGCACCACCCAGAGCGGGGGGGCAGGAGGGCGTACGCAGTATTTT. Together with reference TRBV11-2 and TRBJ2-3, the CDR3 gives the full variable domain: EAGVAQSPRYKIIEKRQSVAFWCNPISGHATLYWYQQILGQGPKLLIQFQNNGVVDDSQLPKDRFSAERLKGVDSTLKIQPAKLEDSAVYLCASTTQSGGAGGRTQYFGPGTRLTVL.

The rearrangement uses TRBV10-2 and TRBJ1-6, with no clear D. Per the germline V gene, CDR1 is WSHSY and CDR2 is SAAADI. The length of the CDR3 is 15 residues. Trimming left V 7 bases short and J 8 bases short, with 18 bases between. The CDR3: CASKAFHLRDSPLHF. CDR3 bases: TGCGCCAGCAAAGCATTCCACCTTCGGGATTCACCCCTCCACTTT.

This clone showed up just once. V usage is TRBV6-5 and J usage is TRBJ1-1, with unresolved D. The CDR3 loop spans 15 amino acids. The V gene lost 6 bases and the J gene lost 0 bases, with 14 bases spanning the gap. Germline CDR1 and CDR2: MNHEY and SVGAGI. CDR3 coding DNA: TGTGCCAGCAGCCGATTCACGGAGGTGAACACTGAAGCTTTCTTT. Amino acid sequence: CASSRFTEVNTEAFF.

CDR3: CASRKLAAYSNQPQHF. The DNA for the CDR3 is TGTGCCAGCAGAAAACTGGCGGCCTATAGCAATCAGCCCCAGCATTTT. The rearrangement links TRBV27 to TRBJ1-5, with no clear D. Germline CDR1 and CDR2: MNHEY and SMNVEV (reference sequence). CDR3 length: 16 amino acids. With 6 bases removed from V and 0 bases from J, the gap between germline ends came to 15 bases.

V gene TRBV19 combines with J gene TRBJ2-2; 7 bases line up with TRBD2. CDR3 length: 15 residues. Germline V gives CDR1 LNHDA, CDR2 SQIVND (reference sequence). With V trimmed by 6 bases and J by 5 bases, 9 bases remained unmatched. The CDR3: CASRPQGAGTGELFF. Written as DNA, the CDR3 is TGTGCCAGTAGGCCTCAGGGAGCGGGGACCGGGGAGCTGTTTTTT.

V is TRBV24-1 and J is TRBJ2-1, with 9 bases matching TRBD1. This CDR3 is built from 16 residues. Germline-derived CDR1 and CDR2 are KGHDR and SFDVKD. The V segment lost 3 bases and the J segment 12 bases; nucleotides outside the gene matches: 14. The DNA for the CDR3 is TGTGCCACCAGTGATGCCGGGACAGGGTCCCTTTGGGGGCAGTTCTTC. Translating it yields CATSDAGTGSLWGQFF.

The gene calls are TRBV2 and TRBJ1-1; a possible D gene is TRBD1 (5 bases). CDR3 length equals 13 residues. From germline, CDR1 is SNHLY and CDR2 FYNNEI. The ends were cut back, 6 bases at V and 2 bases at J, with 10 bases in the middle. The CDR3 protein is CASSSGSNTEAFF. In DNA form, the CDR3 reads TGTGCCAGCAGCTCAGGGTCTAACACTGAAGCTTTCTTT.

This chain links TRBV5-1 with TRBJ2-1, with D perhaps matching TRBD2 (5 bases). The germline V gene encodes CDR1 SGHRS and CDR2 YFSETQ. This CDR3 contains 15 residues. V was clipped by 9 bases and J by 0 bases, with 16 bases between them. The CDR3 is CATSSRETSYNEQFF. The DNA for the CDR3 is TGCGCCACCTCGTCCCGGGAAACCTCCTACAATGAGCAGTTCTTC.

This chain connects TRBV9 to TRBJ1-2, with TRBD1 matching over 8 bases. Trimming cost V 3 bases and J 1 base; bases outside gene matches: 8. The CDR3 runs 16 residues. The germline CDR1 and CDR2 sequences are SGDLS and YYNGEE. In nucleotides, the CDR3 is TGTGCCAGCAGCGAGGGACAGGCCCTAAGTAACTATGGCTACACCTTC. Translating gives CASSEGQALSNYGYTF. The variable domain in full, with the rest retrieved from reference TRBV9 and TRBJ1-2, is DSGVTQTPKHLITATGQRVTLRCSPRSGDLSVYWYQQSLDQGLQFLIQYYNGEERAKGNILERFSAQQFPDLHSELNLSSLELGDSALYFCASSEGQALSNYGYTFGSGTRLTVV.

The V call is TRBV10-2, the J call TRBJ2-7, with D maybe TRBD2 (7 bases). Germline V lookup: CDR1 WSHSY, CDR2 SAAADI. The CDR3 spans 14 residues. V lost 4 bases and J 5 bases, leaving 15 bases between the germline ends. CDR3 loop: CASSGVGGGDEQYF. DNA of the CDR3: TGCGCCAGCAGTGGGGTTGGGGGGGGCGACGAGCAGTACTTC.

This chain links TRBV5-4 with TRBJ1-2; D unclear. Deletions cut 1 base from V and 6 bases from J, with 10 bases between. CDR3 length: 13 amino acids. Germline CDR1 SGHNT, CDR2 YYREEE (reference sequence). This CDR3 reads CASSLNRDNGYTF. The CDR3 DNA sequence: TGTGCCAGCAGCTTGAACAGAGATAATGGCTACACCTTC.

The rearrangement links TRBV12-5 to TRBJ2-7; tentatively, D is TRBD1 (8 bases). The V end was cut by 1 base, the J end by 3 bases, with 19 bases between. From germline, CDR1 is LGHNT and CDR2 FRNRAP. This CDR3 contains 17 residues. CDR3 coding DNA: TGTGCTAGTGGTTTGGCCCTGGGGGGGACAGGCAGCTACGAGCAGTACTTC. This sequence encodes CASGLALGGTGSYEQYF. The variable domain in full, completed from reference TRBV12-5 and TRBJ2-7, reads DARVTQTPRHKVTEMGQEVTMRCQPILGHNTVFWYRQTMMQGLELLAYFRNRAPLDDSGMPKDRFSAEMPDATLATLKIQPSEPRDSAVYFCASGLALGGTGSYEQYFGPGTRLTVT.